The clone carrying this T cell receptor beta chain appeared a few times. Template came from bulk tumor genomic DNA, at around 630 ng per sample. Multiple biopsies spaced far apart were taken from each primary tumor during surgery. Undergoing curative surgery were patients whose non-small cell lung cancer was untreated and newly diagnosed. This entry comes from a study of immune heterogeneity within non-small cell lung tumors. Trimming shortened V by 5 bases and J by 11 bases, and 13 bases separated the two germline ends. CDR1 is SGHTA, CDR2 FQGNSA, per germline. The CDR3 loop spans 13 amino acids. TCR beta CDR3 regions came from multiplex PCR with 32 forward V and 13 reverse J primers. TCRdb used MiXCR to reprocess the multiplex PCR reads, holding one entry per CDR3 protein. The sample carries 3,000 or so distinct CDR3 sequences, around 59% recorded once.

The clonotype originates from a man in his 70s with non-small cell lung cancer. The J gene is TRBJ1-6, the V gene TRBV7-2, with D maybe TRBD1 (6 bases). Sequencing was performed on lung tumor tissue. The CDR3 DNA sequence: TGTGCCAGCAGCCCCCACAGGGAAACACCCCTCCACTTT. Protein sequence: CASSPHRETPLHF.